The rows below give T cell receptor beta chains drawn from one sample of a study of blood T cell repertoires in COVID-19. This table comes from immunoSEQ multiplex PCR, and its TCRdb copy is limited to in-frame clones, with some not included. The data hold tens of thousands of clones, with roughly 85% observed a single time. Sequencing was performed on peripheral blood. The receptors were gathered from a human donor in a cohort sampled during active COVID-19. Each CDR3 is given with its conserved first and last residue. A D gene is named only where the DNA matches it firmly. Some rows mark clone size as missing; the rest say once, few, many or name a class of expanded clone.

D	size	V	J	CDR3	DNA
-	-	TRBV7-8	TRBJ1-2	CASSSQGGMNYGYTF	TGTGCCAGCAGCTCGCAGGGTGGGATGAACTATGGCTACACCTTC
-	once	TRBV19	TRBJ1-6	CASSVNYNSPLHF	TGTGCCAGTAGTGTTAATTATAATTCACCCCTCCACTTT
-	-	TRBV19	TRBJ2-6	CASSPSGANVLTF	TGTGCCAGTAGTCCGTCTGGGGCCAACGTCCTGACTTTC
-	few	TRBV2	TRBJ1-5	CASSGGQQRPQHF	TGTGCCAGCAGTGGAGGCCAGCAGCGGCCCCAGCATTTT
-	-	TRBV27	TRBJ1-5	CASSLATDSNQPQHF	TGTGCCAGCAGTTTGGCTACAGATAGCAATCAGCCCCAGCATTTT
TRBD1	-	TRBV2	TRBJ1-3	CASRPDRATGNTIYF	TGTGCCAGCAGACCAGACAGGGCAACTGGAAACACCATATATTTT
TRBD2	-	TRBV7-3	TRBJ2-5	CASSLGGTSGQETQYF	TGTGCCAGCAGCTTAGGGGGTACTAGCGGCCAAGAGACCCAGTACTTC
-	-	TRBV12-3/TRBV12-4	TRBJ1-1	CASSFVEAFF	TGTGCCAGCAGTTTCGTTGAAGCTTTCTTT
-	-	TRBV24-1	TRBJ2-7	CATKGLDEQYF	TGTGCCACCAAAGGACTGGACGAGCAGTACTTC
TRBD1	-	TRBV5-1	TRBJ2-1	CASSAGTGTYNEQFF	TGCGCCAGCAGCGCCGGGACAGGGACCTACAATGAGCAGTTCTTC
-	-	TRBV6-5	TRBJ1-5	CASSSVNSNQPQHF	TGTGCCAGCAGTTCAGTGAATAGCAATCAGCCCCAGCATTTT
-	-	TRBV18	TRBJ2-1	CASSPSRNEQFF	TGTGCCAGCTCACCAAGTAGAAATGAGCAGTTCTTC
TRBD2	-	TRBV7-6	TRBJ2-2	CASGLAGAGELFF	TGTGCCAGCGGACTAGCGGGAGCCGGGGAGCTGTTTTTT